The next 3 T cell receptor beta chains were all read from a single sample in a study of graft-versus-host responses after intestinal transplantation. Their cognate antigens are unknown. TCRdb keeps only in-frame clones here, not all; method: immunoSEQ multiplex PCR. The sample lists around 110,000 clones, 90% occurring once. This material consisted of unstimulated CD4+ T cells sorted from spleen or lymph node cells, taken before intestinal transplant. These receptors came from a human donor who received an intestinal transplant.

This chain links TRBV5-1 with TRBJ2-3, with 13 bases identical to TRBD2. The CDR3 runs to 17 residues. Trimming took 0 bases from V and 0 from J; bases not matched to a gene: 1. Germline V gene data show CDR1 as SGHRS and CDR2 as YFSETQ. CDR3 coding DNA: TGCGCCAGCAGCTTGGCGGGACTAGCGGGAAGCACAGATACGCAGTATTTT. Its protein is CASSLAGLAGSTDTQYF.

The rearrangement links TRBV29-1 to TRBJ2-5; possibly TRBD1 for D (5 bases). Trimming left V 7 bases short and J 2 bases short, with 11 bases between. CDR3 length equals 12 residues. Germline assignment: CDR1 SQVTM and CDR2 ANQGSEA. The CDR3 region has the DNA TGCAGCGCGTGTGGGGCACAAGAGACCCAGTACTTC. Protein product: CSACGAQETQYF.

This chain uses TRBV11-2 with TRBJ1-2, with 7 bases identical to TRBD1. CDR1 and CDR2 (germline): SGHAT, FQNNGV. V lost 7 bases and J lost 8; bases outside the gene matches: 19. CDR3 length equals 16 residues. The CDR3 DNA reads as TGTGCCAGCACCAAGGGGGCCCGACAGGGTAAAGGAGGCTACACCTTC. Amino acid sequence: CASTKGARQGKGGYTF.